These T cell receptor beta chains were read from a single sample in a study of blood T cells in healthy people across ages. TCRdb re-called the 5' RACE reads through MiXCR, storing one row per CDR3 protein. The table records about 800,000 distinct CDR3 sequences, roughly 60% of them present only once. Sequenced input: blood. These receptors came from a man between 25 and 39 years old in good health. CDR3s leave out the opening cysteine and the closing phenylalanine or tryptophan. Each record gives: V gene, J gene, CDR3 protein.

V: TRBV6-2/TRBV6-3
J: TRBJ1-2
CDR3: ASSDSGTGVFGYT

V: TRBV30
J: TRBJ1-2
CDR3: AWRIQGGRGYT

V: TRBV7-2
J: TRBJ1-6
CDR3: ASSFGQGGNSPLH

V: TRBV11-2
J: TRBJ2-7
CDR3: ASSAVGLGYEQY

V: TRBV3-1
J: TRBJ1-6
CDR3: ASSQDRSGSPLH

V: TRBV5-6
J: NA
CDR3: ASSFRQTTTGLAGPPRGYEQY

V: TRBV4-3
J: TRBJ2-7
CDR3: ASSQADREGKQY

V: TRBV7-9
J: TRBJ2-7
CDR3: ASGPDKGQY

V: TRBV2
J: TRBJ2-6
CDR3: ASSAMMTSGGYGANVLT

V: TRBV29-1
J: TRBJ1-1
CDR3: SANRGASGTTEAF

V: TRBV10-3
J: TRBJ2-4
CDR3: AIGVASGSREQY

V: TRBV7-9
J: TRBJ2-1
CDR3: ASSYGTEQF

V: TRBV7-2
J: TRBJ1-2
CDR3: ASTLVRGYT

V: TRBV4-2
J: TRBJ2-1
CDR3: ASSQAQGAYNEQF

V: TRBV18
J: TRBJ2-7
CDR3: ASSPSHGYEQY

V: TRBV2
J: TRBJ2-3
CDR3: ASSPTSGVRDTQY

V: TRBV5-1
J: TRBJ2-7
CDR3: ASSLEGTSGYEQY

V: TRBV14
J: TRBJ2-1
CDR3: ASSQWNIGEQF

V: TRBV7-9
J: TRBJ2-2
CDR3: ASEGLTNTGELF

V: TRBV27
J: TRBJ1-1
CDR3: ASSTRDRNTEAF

V: TRBV20-1
J: TRBJ2-7
CDR3: SGSAGGPWNEQY

V: TRBV6-6
J: TRBJ2-3
CDR3: ATEGPGLAGGDTQY

V: TRBV6-5
J: TRBJ2-5
CDR3: ASSYSGLAGMRETQY

V: TRBV27
J: TRBJ1-1
CDR3: VSYRGNTEAF

V: TRBV6-2/TRBV6-3
J: TRBJ2-5
CDR3: ASSAPGLAGETQY

V: TRBV12-3/TRBV12-4
J: TRBJ2-3
CDR3: ASSSGAPDTQY

V: TRBV5-1
J: NA
CDR3: ASSTAGTLDYEQY

V: TRBV5-1
J: NA
CDR3: ASSPTGDNEQY

V: TRBV6-7
J: TRBJ2-4
CDR3: AGNSVAKNIQY

V: TRBV20-1
J: TRBJ1-2
CDR3: SARTGTTNYGYT

V: TRBV7-9
J: TRBJ2-1
CDR3: ASSLGVAGDPYNEQF

V: TRBV6-2/TRBV6-3
J: TRBJ2-5
CDR3: ASSYSMFDSEY

V: TRBV3-1
J: TRBJ2-7
CDR3: ASSLKGLSYEQY

V: TRBV7-9
J: TRBJ2-5
CDR3: ASSSLYGRFETQY

V: TRBV19
J: TRBJ2-5
CDR3: ASSIGGGRQETQY

V: TRBV12-3/TRBV12-4
J: TRBJ1-6
CDR3: ASSSPPPAPLH

V: TRBV12-5
J: TRBJ2-3
CDR3: ASGLNDATDTQY

V: TRBV27
J: TRBJ2-7
CDR3: ASSFRTQGSYEQY

V: TRBV5-1
J: TRBJ1-2
CDR3: ASSLSSPSNYGYT

V: TRBV11-1
J: TRBJ2-6
CDR3: ASSSTTGANVLT

V: TRBV29-1
J: TRBJ2-1
CDR3: SVDKGDEQF

V: TRBV12-3/TRBV12-4
J: TRBJ2-3
CDR3: ATSGGVGTDTQY

V: TRBV12-5
J: TRBJ2-2
CDR3: ASGLVQGGTGELF

V: TRBV5-1
J: TRBJ2-5
CDR3: ASSLIREGQETQY

V: TRBV6-1
J: NA
CDR3: ASMGTAPWETQY

V: TRBV6-2/TRBV6-3
J: TRBJ2-7
CDR3: ASKVSFGPYEQY

V: TRBV29-1
J: TRBJ2-1
CDR3: SAPGGATSYNEQF

V: TRBV5-1
J: NA
CDR3: ASSFGTSGGTYEQY